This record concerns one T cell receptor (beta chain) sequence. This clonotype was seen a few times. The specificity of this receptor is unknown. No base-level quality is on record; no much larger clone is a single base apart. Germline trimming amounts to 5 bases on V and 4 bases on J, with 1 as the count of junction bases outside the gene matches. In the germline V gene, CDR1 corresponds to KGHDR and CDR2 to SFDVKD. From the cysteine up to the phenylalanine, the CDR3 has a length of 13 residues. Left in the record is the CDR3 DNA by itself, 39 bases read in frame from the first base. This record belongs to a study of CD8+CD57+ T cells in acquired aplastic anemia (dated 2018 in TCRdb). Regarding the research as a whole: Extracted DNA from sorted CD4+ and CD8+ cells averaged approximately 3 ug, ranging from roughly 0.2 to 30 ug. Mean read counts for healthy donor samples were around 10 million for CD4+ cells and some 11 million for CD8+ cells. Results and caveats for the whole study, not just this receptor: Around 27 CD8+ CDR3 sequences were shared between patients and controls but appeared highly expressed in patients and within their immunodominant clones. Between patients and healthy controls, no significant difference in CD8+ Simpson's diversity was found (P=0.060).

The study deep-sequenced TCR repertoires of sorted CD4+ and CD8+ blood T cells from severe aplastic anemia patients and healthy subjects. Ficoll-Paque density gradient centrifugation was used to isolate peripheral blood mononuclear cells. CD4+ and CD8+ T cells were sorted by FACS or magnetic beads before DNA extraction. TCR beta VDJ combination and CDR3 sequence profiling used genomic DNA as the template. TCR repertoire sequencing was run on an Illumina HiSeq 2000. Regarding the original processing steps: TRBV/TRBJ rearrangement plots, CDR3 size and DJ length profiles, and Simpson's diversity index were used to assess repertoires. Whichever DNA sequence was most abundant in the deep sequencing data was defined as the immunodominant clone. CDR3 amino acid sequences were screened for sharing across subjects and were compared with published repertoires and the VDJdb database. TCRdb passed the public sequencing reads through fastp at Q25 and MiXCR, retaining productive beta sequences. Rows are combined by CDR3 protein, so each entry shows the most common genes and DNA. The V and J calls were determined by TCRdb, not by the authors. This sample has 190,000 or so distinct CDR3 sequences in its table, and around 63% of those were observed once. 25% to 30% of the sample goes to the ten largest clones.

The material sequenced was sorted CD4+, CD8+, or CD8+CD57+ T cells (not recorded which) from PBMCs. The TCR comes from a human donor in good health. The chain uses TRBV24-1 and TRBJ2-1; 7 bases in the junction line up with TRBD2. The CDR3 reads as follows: CATSASGYNEQFF. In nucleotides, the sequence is TGTGCCACCAGTGCTAGCGGTTACAATGAGCAGTTCTTC.